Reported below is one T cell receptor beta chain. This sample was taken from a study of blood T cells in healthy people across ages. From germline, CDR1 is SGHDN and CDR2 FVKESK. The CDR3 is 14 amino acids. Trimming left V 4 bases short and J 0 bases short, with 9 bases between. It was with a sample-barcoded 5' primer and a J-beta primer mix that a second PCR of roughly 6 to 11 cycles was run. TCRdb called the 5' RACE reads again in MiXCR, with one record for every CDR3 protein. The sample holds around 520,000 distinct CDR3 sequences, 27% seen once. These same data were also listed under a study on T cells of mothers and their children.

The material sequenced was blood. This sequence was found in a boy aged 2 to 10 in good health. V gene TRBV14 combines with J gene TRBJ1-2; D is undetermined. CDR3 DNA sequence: TGTGCCAGCAGCCGAGGGCCTACTAACTATGGCTACACCTTC. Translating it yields CASSRGPTNYGYTF.